Given below is one T cell receptor (beta chain) in context. Its specificity is unknown. About a million sorted CD4+ or CD8+ T cells made each library. The data are from a study of neurological immune-mediated disorders. Whole-study findings and limits: There were no CDR3 amino acid sequences shared by expanded clones across subjects, a result suggesting private repertoires in all groups.

This CDR3 contains 13 residues. V gave up 5 bases and J gave up 4 bases; unmatched junction bases: 3. CDR1 is SEHNR and CDR2 is FQNEAQ in the germline V gene (reference sequence). With 10-nucleotide random UMIs, 5'RACE was used to make the cDNA. A single run covered 15-18 subjects with over 200 million TCR-beta sequences. TCRdb ran MiXCR on the 5' RACE reads and lists one entry per CDR3 protein. The sample has around 30,000 distinct CDR3 sequences; less than 5% are singletons. The rearrangement uses TRBV7-9 and TRBJ2-7; TRBD2 agrees at 9 bases. The clonotype originates from a woman in her forties in good health. Sequencing used CD4+ T cells from blood. Here the CDR3 DNA reads TGTGCCAGCAGCAATAGCGGGAGTTACGAGCAGTACTTC. Translated: CASSNSGSYEQYF.